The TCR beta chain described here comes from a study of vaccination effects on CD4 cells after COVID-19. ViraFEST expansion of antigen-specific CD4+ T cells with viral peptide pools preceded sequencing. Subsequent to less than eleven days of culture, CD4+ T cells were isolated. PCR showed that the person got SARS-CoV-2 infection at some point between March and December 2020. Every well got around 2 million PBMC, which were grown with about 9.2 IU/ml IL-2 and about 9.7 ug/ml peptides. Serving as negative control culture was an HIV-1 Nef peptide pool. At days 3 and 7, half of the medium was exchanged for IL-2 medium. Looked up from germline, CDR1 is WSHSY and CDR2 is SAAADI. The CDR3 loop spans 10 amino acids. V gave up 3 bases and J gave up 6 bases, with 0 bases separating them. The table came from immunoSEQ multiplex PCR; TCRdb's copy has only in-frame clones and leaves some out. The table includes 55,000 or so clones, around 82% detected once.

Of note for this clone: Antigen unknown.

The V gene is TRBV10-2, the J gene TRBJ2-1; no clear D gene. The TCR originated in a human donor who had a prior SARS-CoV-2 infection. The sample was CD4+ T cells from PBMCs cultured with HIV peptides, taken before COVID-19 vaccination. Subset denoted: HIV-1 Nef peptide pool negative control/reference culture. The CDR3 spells CASSDNEQFF. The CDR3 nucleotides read TGCGCCAGCAGTGACAATGAGCAGTTCTTC.